These 7 T cell receptor beta chains originate from one sample sequenced in a study of tumor-infiltrating lymphocytes in oesophageal squamous cell carcinoma. TCRdb recomputed calls from the PCR reads with MiXCR, one row per CDR3 protein. This repertoire shows approximately 19,000 distinct CDR3 sequences, roughly 39% found once; its top ten account for approximately 10%. The sequenced material came from normal esophageal tissue next to the tumor. These receptors were obtained from a male donor with esophageal squamous cell carcinoma.

In the case of this clonotype: Given the absence of the conserved phenylalanine or tryptophan at the CDR3 end, a read error is likely. The limits of the CDR3 on the DNA are not certain, so only TCRdb's listed CDR3 is given. The rearrangement links TRBV7-2 to TRBJ2-7. The CDR3 is 15 residues long, counting both termini. In germline, CDR1 is SGHTA, CDR2 FQGNSA. The CDR3 sequence: CASSLDANYGYTFGS.

V usage is TRBV7-2 and J usage is TRBJ2-3; 9 bases match TRBD1. The J call may be incorrect, as the DNA end agrees better with TRBJ2-7. The germline CDR1 and CDR2 sequences are SGHTA and FQGNSA. This CDR3 contains 15 residues. CDR3 coding DNA: TGTGCCAGCAGCTTATTACAGGGGGCGCAAAATGAGCAGTACTTC. Amino acids: CASSLLQGAQNEQYF.

The chain has TRBV27 and TRBJ1-1, with TRBD1 matching over 7 bases. Germline V gives CDR1 MNHEY, CDR2 SMNVEV (reference sequence). The length of the CDR3 is 15 residues. J lost 0 bases, V lost 8 bases, and 9 bases had no gene match. CDR3 sequence: CASVPGTAMNTEAFF. The CDR3 DNA reads as TGTGCCAGCGTACCGGGGACAGCCATGAACACTGAAGCTTTCTTT.

Within the sample, this clonotype is medium-sized. V is TRBV7-2 and J is TRBJ2-7; D is perhaps TRBD1 (7 bases). CDR1 and CDR2 (germline): SGHTA, FQGNSA. V dropped 5 bases and J dropped 7 bases, with 18 bases sitting between them. This CDR3 has 14 residues. This CDR3 is CASSPKTGRNEQYF. The CDR3 DNA reads TGTGCCAGCAGCCCCAAGACAGGGAGGAATGAGCAGTACTTC.

J is TRBJ2-3 and V is TRBV7-4; a possible D gene is TRBD1 (5 bases). Germline CDR1 and CDR2: SGHVT and SQSDAQ. V was cut by 6 bases and J by 13 bases, with 29 bases left in between. This CDR3 region has 16 residues. The CDR3 DNA is TGTGCCAGCAGTCATTCCTCAGGGCGACTTGTTCGTCGTGAGTATTTT. It encodes CASSHSSGRLVRREYF.

This chain uses TRBV6-8 with TRBJ2-7; D not certain. The V gene's germline CDR1 is MNHGY and CDR2 SAAAGT. The germline V and J ends were trimmed by 6 bases and 2 bases, with 14 bases remaining between them. The CDR3 totals 14 residues. CDR3 bases: TGTGCCAGCAGAGGTAGAGTAACCACCTACGAGCAGTACTTC. Its translation: CASRGRVTTYEQYF.

The CDR3 sequence is CASSEAVDRAVDTQYF. CDR3 bases: TGTGCCAGCAGTGAAGCTGTGGACAGGGCGGTAGATACGCAGTATTTT. The rearrangement uses TRBV6-1 and TRBJ2-3, with 8 bases identical to TRBD1. The CDR3 spans 16 residues. Per germline, CDR1 MNHNS and CDR2 SASEGT. Trimming took 0 bases from V and 5 from J; bases not matched to a gene: 7.